This T cell receptor beta chain is drawn from a study of long-term antiretroviral therapy in people with HIV. The study, taken as a whole, reports: An increase in diversity followed ART, yet levels stayed below transplant donor controls.

The germline V gene encodes CDR1 SGHTA and CDR2 FQGTGA. V lost 3 bases and J lost 5; bases outside the gene matches: 3. There are 14 residues in the CDR3. An immunoSEQ assay, version v3.0, was performed at survey level. Researchers set sequencing to target about 35,000-55,000 T-cell genomes per sample. Generated by immunoSEQ multiplex PCR, the TCRdb table keeps only in-frame clones and is missing some. Of around 30,000 clones in the sample, 93% are singletons; the top ten hold about 9.4%. About this clone itself: No antigen is known for it.

The sequences come from unsorted PBMCs, collected 6.2 years after starting antiretroviral therapy. This chain uses TRBV7-3 with TRBJ2-1; TRBD2 aligns across 8 bases. The source of this sequence is a man aged 35 to 55 with HIV. The CDR3 region has the DNA TGTGCCAGCAGCTTTAGCGGGGTTAACAATGAGCAGTTCTTC. It encodes CASSFSGVNNEQFF.